Listed below are T cell receptor beta chains from one sample, sequenced in a study of T cell clones after liver transplantation. This table comes from immunoSEQ multiplex PCR, and its TCRdb copy is limited to in-frame clones, with some not included. Of tens of thousands of clones in the sample, 70% were seen once. The starting material was CD4+ T cells from blood, obtained at the approximately 15-month timepoint. These receptors all come from a human patient who received a liver transplant. Among the T cells, some may be from the graft donor. Each CDR3 is given with its conserved first and last residue. A D gene is named only where the DNA matches it firmly. Part of the rows lack a size; the others show once, few, many or a class for expanded clones.

CDR3 | DNA | J | D | V | size
CASRGTGLENTEAFF | TGTGCCAGCAGGGGGACAGGGTTGGAGAACACTGAAGCTTTCTTT | TRBJ1-1 | TRBD1 | TRBV6-5 | .
CASSTNYEQYF | TGTGCCAGCAGCACCAACTACGAGCAGTACTTC | TRBJ2-7 | . | TRBV5-4 | once
CASSLDRGQKGATGNTIYF | TGTGCCAGCAGCTTAGATCGGGGGCAAAAGGGGGCAACTGGAAACACCATATATTTT | TRBJ1-3 | TRBD1 | TRBV11-2 | .
CASSQNQGLLETQYF | TGCGCCAGCAGCCAAAATCAGGGACTTTTAGAGACCCAGTACTTC | TRBJ2-5 | . | TRBV4-3 | few
CASSIQGLPYSGNTIYF | TGTGCCAGTAGTATTCAAGGCCTGCCCTACTCTGGAAACACCATATATTTT | TRBJ1-3 | . | TRBV19 | .
CASSPPGQGGTEAFF | TGTGCCAGCTCACCACCCGGGCAGGGAGGTACTGAAGCTTTCTTT | TRBJ1-1 | . | TRBV18 | .
CASSQDIWETQYF | TGCGCCAGCAGCCAAGATATTTGGGAGACCCAGTACTTC | TRBJ2-5 | . | TRBV4-3 | .
CASSLLAPTNEKLFF | TGTGCCAGCAGTCTATTAGCCCCAACTAATGAAAAACTGTTTTTT | TRBJ1-4 | . | TRBV28 | .
CASSFGGLRSNEQFF | TGCGCCAGCAGCTTCGGCGGACTGAGAAGCAATGAGCAGTTCTTC | TRBJ2-1 | . | TRBV5-1 | .
CASSPFSGGHNEQFF | TGTGCCAGCTCACCATTTTCGGGGGGGCACAATGAGCAGTTCTTC | TRBJ2-1 | TRBD2 | TRBV18 | .
CASSHPTGMEEKLFF | TGTGCCAGCTCCCATCCGACAGGGATGGAAGAAAAACTGTTTTTT | TRBJ1-4 | TRBD1 | TRBV7-8 | .
CASIRLADTQYF | TGTGCCAGCATCCGGCTAGCAGATACGCAGTATTTT | TRBJ2-3 | . | TRBV2 | few
CASGRGQGAIAEAFF | TGTGCTAGTGGTCGCGGACAGGGGGCGATCGCTGAAGCTTTCTTT | TRBJ1-1 | TRBD1 | TRBV12-5 | .
CASRTGSEQYF | TGTGCCAGCCGGACAGGGTCCGAGCAGTACTTC | TRBJ2-7 | . | TRBV21-1 | .
CASSRRTANYGYTF | TGTGCCAGCAGCCGTCGGACAGCTAACTATGGCTACACCTTC | TRBJ1-2 | . | TRBV6-5 | few
CASSEQAKQYF | TGTGCCAGCAGTGAACAAGCGAAACAGTACTTC | TRBJ2-4 | . | TRBV6-1 | few
CSVSPSGGTDTQYF | TGCAGCGTTTCCCCTAGCGGGGGGACAGATACGCAGTATTTT | TRBJ2-3 | TRBD2 | TRBV29-1 | .
CAWSEQGDTEAFF | TGTGCCTGGAGTGAACAGGGTGACACTGAAGCTTTCTTT | TRBJ1-1 | . | TRBV30 | .
CASSFDRDQPQHF | TGTGCCAGCAGTTTCGACAGGGATCAGCCCCAGCATTTT | TRBJ1-5 | TRBD1 | TRBV7-2 | .
CAWTRRGAMNTEAFF | TGTGCCTGGACCCGACGGGGGGCTATGAACACTGAAGCTTTCTTT | TRBJ1-1 | . | TRBV30 | .
CASSPDRFPGTEDTEAFF | TGTGCCAGCAGCCCTGACCGATTCCCAGGGACCGAAGACACTGAAGCTTTCTTT | TRBJ1-1 | . | TRBV7-9 | .
CASSPTGGGGGYTF | TGTGCCAGCAGCCCCACGGGGGGGGGCGGTGGCTACACCTTC | TRBJ1-2 | . | TRBV6-5 | .
CASSDHLTEAFF | TGTGCCAGCAGTGACCACTTGACTGAAGCTTTCTTT | TRBJ1-1 | . | TRBV6-1 | .
CSARTRGEQYF | TGCAGTGCCCGGACTAGGGGTGAGCAGTACTTC | TRBJ2-7 | TRBD2 | TRBV20-1 | .
CAWSVYGQVNGGYTF | TGTGCCTGGAGTGTATACGGACAGGTTAACGGGGGCTACACCTTC | TRBJ1-2 | TRBD1 | TRBV30 | .
CASSFPGLIQFF | TGTGCCAGCAGTTTCCCAGGACTGATTCAGTTCTTC | TRBJ2-1 | . | TRBV28 | .
CASTTTGGEKLFF | TGTGCCAGCACAACCACAGGGGGTGAAAAACTGTTTTTT | TRBJ1-4 | TRBD1 | TRBV25-1 | .
CASSPDRDYGYTF | TGTGCCAGCTCACCGGACAGGGACTATGGCTACACCTTC | TRBJ1-2 | TRBD1 | TRBV18 | once
CASSVVGGRAEQSDTQYF | TGTGCCAGCAGCGTAGTTGGCGGGAGGGCCGAACAGTCAGATACGCAGTATTTT | TRBJ2-3 | TRBD2 | TRBV9 | .